The 23 T cell receptor beta chains below all came from one sample that was sequenced in a study of blood T cell repertoires in COVID-19. The data were produced by immunoSEQ multiplex PCR, yet TCRdb's version contains in-frame clones alone and is incomplete. Of 250,000 to 350,000 clones in the sample, 88% were seen once. Sequenced sample: peripheral blood. Receptors originate from a woman aged 30 to 39 with COVID-19, enrolled during active disease.

The V and J genes are TRBV5-1 and TRBJ1-5, with D maybe TRBD1 (5 bases). Trimming took off 2 bases at V and 2 bases at J, with 11 bases between the two ends. CDR1 and CDR2 (germline): SGHRS, YFSETQ. The CDR3 length is 15 residues. CDR3 nucleotides: TGCGCCAGCAGCTTAGGGGTTGCGGGCAATCAGCCCCAGCATTTT. This codes for CASSLGVAGNQPQHF.

V and J are TRBV5-1 and TRBJ1-2; D is perhaps TRBD1 (6 bases). This CDR3 is 12 amino acids long. Germline lookup yields CDR1 SGHRS and CDR2 YFSETQ. Trimming pared 4 bases from V and 8 bases from J, leaving 12 bases between. CDR3 sequence reads: CASSEQGDGYTF. In nucleotides, the CDR3 is TGCGCCAGCAGCGAACAGGGTGACGGCTACACCTTC.

This chain's CDR3 is CASSLEASGPEQYF. For the CDR3, the DNA is TGCGCCAGCAGCTTGGAGGCTAGCGGACCCGAGCAGTACTTC. The chain uses TRBV5-1 and TRBJ2-7; TRBD2 aligns across 7 bases. CDR1 and CDR2 from the germline V gene are SGHRS and YFSETQ. V lost 0 bases to trimming and J lost 6 bases; unmatched junction nucleotides: 6. The CDR3 loop spans 14 amino acids. The whole variable domain, filled in from reference TRBV5-1 and TRBJ2-7, reads KAGVTQTPRYLIKTRGQQVTLSCSPISGHRSVSWYQQTPGQGLQFLFEYFSETQRNKGNFPGRFSGRQFSNSRSEMNVSTLELGDSALYLCASSLEASGPEQYFGPGTRLTVT.

CDR3 DNA sequence: TGTGCCAGCAGCGTAGGGTCTCAGGGCATCGAGCAGTACTTC. Translated: CASSVGSQGIEQYF. V and J are TRBV9 and TRBJ2-7; perhaps TRBD1 as D (5 bases). This CDR3 contains 14 residues. Trimming removed 0 bases at V and 6 bases at J, with 13 bases between. Germline CDR1 SGDLS, CDR2 YYNGEE.

The genes are TRBV6-5 and TRBJ2-7; 9 bases fit TRBD1. V dropped 5 bases and J dropped 0; count of bases not matched to a gene: 5. Germline assignment: CDR1 MNHEY and CDR2 SVGAGI. CDR3 size: 15 residues. Written as DNA, the CDR3 is TGTGCCAGCAGTCGACAGGGGGGGGCCTCCTACGAGCAGTACTTC. Translated: CASSRQGGASYEQYF.

The rearrangement joins TRBV5-1 to TRBJ2-1; D uncertain. This CDR3 is 14 amino acids long. Germline CDR1 reads SGHRS; CDR2 reads YFSETQ. Trimming stripped 0 bases from V and 6 bases from J, with 10 bases between. CDR3 nucleotides: TGCGCCAGCAGCTTGGTCCTGTCAGGCAATGAGCAGTTCTTC. This encodes CASSLVLSGNEQFF.

Worth noting for this clone: At one end, the junction sequence differs from germline, possibly due to a read error. The V call is TRBV7-9, the J call TRBJ2-7, with 7 bases matching TRBD2. CDR1 and CDR2 (germline): SEHNR, FQNEAQ (reference sequence). CDR3 length equals 12 residues. CDR3 in DNA: TGTGCCAGCAGCTTAGTGGACGGGACTACATCTTTC. It specifies CASSLVDGTTSF.

This clone has just one count. This chain uses TRBV4-1 with TRBJ1-5; D not resolved. Trimming stripped 0 bases from V and 0 bases from J, with 6 bases between. Germline V gives CDR1 MGHRA, CDR2 YSYEKL. The CDR3 is 15 amino acids. The chain's CDR3 is CASSQEAVSNQPQHF. CDR3 sequence (DNA): TGCGCCAGCAGCCAAGAGGCAGTTAGCAATCAGCCCCAGCATTTT.

V gene TRBV15 combines with J gene TRBJ1-4; D call uncertain. Trimming stripped 8 bases from V and 0 bases from J, with 10 bases between. There are 14 residues in the CDR3. Germline-derived CDR1 and CDR2 are LNHNV and YYDKDF (reference sequence). DNA of the CDR3: TGTGCCACCCAGCGGCGGACAACTAATGAAAAACTGTTTTTT. Its protein is CATQRRTTNEKLFF.

This clone showed up just once. Other DNA variants within this sample encode the same CDR3. The V and J genes are TRBV5-1 and TRBJ2-7, with 7 bases fitting TRBD1. The V and J ends lost 2 bases and 0 bases, in that order; junction bases with no gene match: 2. Germline CDR1 reads SGHRS; CDR2 reads YFSETQ. The CDR3 has 14 residues. CDR3 sequence: CASSLGTASYEQYF. Written as DNA, the CDR3 is TGCGCCAGCAGCTTAGGGACAGCCTCCTACGAGCAGTACTTC.

This chain uses TRBV9 with TRBJ2-2, with D uncertain. The V gene's germline CDR1 is SGDLS and CDR2 YYNGEE. The V gene lost 4 bases and the J gene lost 2 bases, with 24 bases spanning the gap. The CDR3 is 19 amino acids. The CDR3, as DNA: TGTGCCAGCAGCCCCCCTTACGATCGGGTGAGGCCTAACACCGGGGAGCTGTTTTTT. It yields the protein CASSPPYDRVRPNTGELFF.

The chain recombines TRBV18 with TRBJ2-7, with 11 positions matching TRBD1. The J segment lost 4 bases and the V segment lost 3 bases, leaving 14 bases of the junction unmatched. The germline V gene encodes CDR1 KGHSH and CDR2 LQKENI. The CDR3 consists of 18 residues. The CDR3 sequence: CASSPLFPTDRGQYEQYF. The CDR3 region has the DNA TGTGCCAGCTCACCGCTCTTTCCGACGGACAGGGGGCAATACGAGCAGTACTTC.

This clone was counted a single time. The chain recombines TRBV4-2 with TRBJ2-3; the match to TRBD2 covers 8 bases. This CDR3 is built from 17 residues. Germline CDR1 and CDR2: LGHNA and YNFKEQ. V was pared by 1 base and J by 4 bases, with 10 bases of the junction left unmatched. Here the CDR3 DNA reads TGTGCCAGCAGCCAAGGATTTCAGCGGGAGAGGGCAGATACGCAGTATTTT. Residues: CASSQGFQRERADTQYF.

This clone was observed a few times. The chain links TRBV19 to TRBJ2-3; D may be TRBD2 (5 bases). The CDR3 is 12 amino acids. Germline V lookup: CDR1 LNHDA, CDR2 SQIVND (reference sequence). V gave up 5 bases and J gave up 2 bases, with 5 bases separating them. CDR3 bases: TGTGCCAGTAGTGGACTCACAGATACGCAGTATTTT. Protein sequence: CASSGLTDTQYF.

The V call is TRBV30, the J call TRBJ1-2; 7 bases are shared with TRBD1. J was trimmed by 1 base and V by 3 bases; bases with no gene match: 14. CDR1 and CDR2 from the germline V gene are GTSNPN and SVGIG (reference sequence). The CDR3 sequence is 17 residues long. CDR3 loop: CAWSPTDRSPFNYGYTF. The CDR3 DNA sequence: TGTGCCTGGAGCCCCACGGACAGGAGCCCGTTTAACTATGGCTACACCTTC.

The chain links TRBV7-9 to TRBJ2-5; 13 bases map to TRBD2. From germline, CDR1 is SEHNR and CDR2 FQNEAQ (reference sequence). The CDR3 totals 17 residues. Trimming took 4 bases from V and 4 from J; bases not matched to a gene: 9. DNA of the CDR3: TGTGCCAGCAGCTGGACTAGCGGGAGTATGGAGAGAGAGACCCAGTACTTC. Residues: CASSWTSGSMERETQYF.

The chain has TRBV6-5 and TRBJ1-4, with D unresolved. V was pared by 2 bases and J by 10 bases, with 14 bases between. The CDR3 consists of 14 residues. Per the germline V gene, CDR1 is MNHEY and CDR2 is SVGAGI. CDR3 loop: CASSYDWGDGKLFF. In DNA, the CDR3 is TGTGCCAGCAGTTACGACTGGGGAGATGGAAAACTGTTTTTT.

The genes are TRBV11-2 and TRBJ2-7; 11 bases line up with TRBD2. The J segment lost 4 bases and the V segment lost 4 bases, leaving 6 bases of the junction unmatched. Germline lookup yields CDR1 SGHAT and CDR2 FQNNGV. The CDR3 sequence is 15 residues long. The chain's CDR3 is CASSSLGLAAYEQYF. Here the CDR3 DNA reads TGTGCCAGCAGCTCCCTGGGACTAGCGGCATACGAGCAGTACTTC.

J is TRBJ1-2 and V is TRBV7-3, with D possibly matching TRBD1 (5 bases). CDR1 is SGHTA and CDR2 is FQGTGA in the germline V gene. The CDR3 contains 13 residues. With 0 bases removed from V and 7 bases from J, the gap between germline ends came to 9 bases. The CDR3 region has the DNA TGTGCCAGCAGCTTAACGGAGGGGTTTGGCTACACCTTC. Translating gives CASSLTEGFGYTF.

The J gene is TRBJ2-4, the V gene TRBV15, with 8 positions matching TRBD1. Germline lookup yields CDR1 LNHNV and CDR2 YYDKDF (reference sequence). Trimming cost V 3 bases and J 6 bases; bases outside gene matches: 4. CDR3 size: 14 residues. In DNA, the CDR3 is TGTGCCACCAGCAGCCGGCAGGGGGCAAACATTCAGTACTTC. Its protein is CATSSRQGANIQYF.

The count of this clone is one. The V and J genes are TRBV6-5 and TRBJ1-5, with a tentative D call TRBD1 (5 bases). V gave up 3 bases and J gave up 7 bases, with 16 bases separating them. There are 15 residues in the CDR3. Germline V gives CDR1 MNHEY, CDR2 SVGAGI. DNA of the CDR3: TGTGCCAGCAGTTATGTCTCAGGGTTCGGGCAGCCCCAGCATTTT. It codes for CASSYVSGFGQPQHF.

As to this clone: This sample also contains other DNA sequences that code for the same CDR3. V and J are TRBV7-9 and TRBJ2-5; 10 nucleotides align to TRBD2. This CDR3 is built from 14 residues. V shed 5 bases and J 5 bases; nucleotides not matched to a gene: 5. Germline V gives CDR1 SEHNR, CDR2 FQNEAQ (reference sequence). The CDR3 coding sequence is TGTGCCAGCAGCCCTAGCGGGAGCCGGGAGACCCAGTACTTC. Translated, it gives CASSPSGSRETQYF.

The chain couples TRBV2 to TRBJ1-1; TRBD1 agrees at 10 bases. The germline gives CDR1 SNHLY, CDR2 FYNNEI. The length of the CDR3 is 15 residues. V lost 4 bases and J lost 4; bases outside the gene matches: 6. CDR3 loop: CASSGAGQGSTEAFF. The CDR3 DNA is TGTGCCAGCAGTGGCGCGGGACAGGGGAGCACTGAAGCTTTCTTT.